Each of the 11 T cell receptor beta chains below was sequenced from the same sample in a study of blood T cells in healthy people across ages. A second PCR, run for roughly 7 to 11 cycles, used a sample-barcoded 5' primer plus a J-beta primer mix. Each CDR3 protein is one row after TCRdb ran MiXCR on the 5' RACE reads. The repertoire has under 2,000,000 distinct CDR3 sequences, around half of them found once; the top ten carry less than 2.5%. The source material was blood. The origin of the receptors is a woman in her forties in good health.

This clonotype has just one count. J is TRBJ2-3 and V is TRBV6-2 or TRBV6-3; TRBD2 matches 7 bases. This CDR3 is built from 15 residues. Germline-derived CDR1 and CDR2 are MNHEY and SVGEGT. Trimming cost V 4 bases and J 6 bases; bases outside gene matches: 10. The CDR3 bases are TGTGCCAGCAGTTTCCCCCTCCTAGCGGCGGATACGCAGTATTTT. Protein sequence: CASSFPLLAADTQYF.

This clonotype showed up just a few times. The chain joins TRBV27 to TRBJ2-4, with 7 bases identical to TRBD2. The V and J ends lost 5 bases and 7 bases, in that order; junction bases with no gene match: 8. From germline, CDR1 is MNHEY and CDR2 SMNVEV (reference sequence). The CDR3 runs 14 residues. Here the CDR3 reads CASSELARLNIQYF. The CDR3 bases are TGTGCCAGCAGTGAACTAGCGCGGTTGAACATTCAGTACTTC.

The chain joins TRBV6-2 or TRBV6-3 to TRBJ2-4; the match to TRBD2 covers 10 bases. This CDR3 comprises 15 residues. Per the germline V gene, CDR1 is MNHEY and CDR2 is SVGEGT. The trim removed 8 bases at V and 8 bases at J, leaving 12 bases unmatched. CDR3 coding DNA: TGTGCCAGCTTAACGCAGCGGGGGGGCCGGTACATTCAGTACTTC. Its protein is CASLTQRGGRYIQYF.

This clonotype was seen more than once but under ten times. The rearrangement joins TRBV27 to TRBJ2-7; D call uncertain. The CDR3 covers 15 residues. V was shortened by 0 bases and J by 0 bases, with 9 bases between the two germline ends. Germline V CDR1 and CDR2: MNHEY, SMNVEV (reference sequence). The CDR3 coding sequence is TGTGCCAGCAGTTTATCTGACGGTAGCTCCTACGAGCAGTACTTC. Its protein is CASSLSDGSSYEQYF.

V and J are TRBV4-3 and TRBJ2-3; 9 bases are shared with TRBD1. The CDR3 length is 15 residues. Germline lookup yields CDR1 LGHNA and CDR2 YSLEER. Trimming at V came to 5 bases and at J to 2 bases, leaving 5 bases not matched to a gene. CDR3: CASSYGQGITDTQYF. In nucleotides, the CDR3 is TGCGCCAGCAGCTACGGACAGGGGATCACAGATACGCAGTATTTT.

This chain uses TRBV2 with TRBJ2-5, with a possible D match to TRBD2 (6 bases). The J call may not be correct, given that the DNA end is closer to TRBJ2-7. Per the germline V gene, CDR1 is SNHLY and CDR2 is FYNNEI. The CDR3 contains 12 residues. CDR3 sequence reads: CASSGGFYEQYF. CDR3 nucleotide sequence: TGTGCCAGCAGCGGAGGGTTCTACGAGCAGTACTTC.

The rearrangement uses TRBV29-1 and TRBJ2-5; the D gene is possibly TRBD1 (6 bases). The J call may not be correct, given that the DNA end is closer to TRBJ2-7. CDR3 length: 13 residues. Germline assignment: CDR1 SQVTM and CDR2 ANQGSEA. CDR3 region: CSVLGRTAYEQYF. The CDR3 bases are TGCAGCGTCCTCGGGCGGACAGCCTACGAGCAGTACTTC.

The V and J genes are TRBV5-1 and TRBJ2-2, with 10 bases fitting TRBD2. The CDR3 is 16 residues long. V shed 1 base, J shed 2 bases, and the junction held 2 bases outside the gene matches. Germline V gene sequence: CDR1 SGHRS, CDR2 YFSETQ. The CDR3 DNA is TGCGCCAGCAGCTTGACTAGCGGGGTCAACACCGGGGAGCTGTTTTTT. Its protein is CASSLTSGVNTGELFF.

The CDR3 sequence: CASSLGSGTGGRDTQYF. In nucleotides, the CDR3 is TGCGCCAGCAGCTTAGGTTCTGGGACAGGGGGAAGAGATACGCAGTATTTT. The V call is TRBV5-1, the J call TRBJ2-3, with 11 bases that match TRBD1. CDR1 is SGHRS and CDR2 is YFSETQ in the germline V gene. The CDR3 runs to 17 residues. With 2 bases clipped from V and 5 bases from J, the junction kept 10 bases outside the gene matches.

Regarding this clonotype: An end of the junction differs from the germline gene, which may be a read error. The rearrangement joins TRBV27 to TRBJ2-4, with 7 positions matching TRBD1. The CDR3 runs to 18 residues. In germline, CDR1 is MNHEY, CDR2 SMNVEV (reference sequence). This chain's CDR3 is CASSLPLTTGTAKNIRYF. DNA of the CDR3: TGTGCCAGCAGTCTCCCCCTAACCACCGGGACAGCCAAAAACATTCGGTACTTC.

The V gene is TRBV5-1, the J gene TRBJ2-3; D is perhaps TRBD1 (6 bases). The germline V gene has CDR1 SGHRS and CDR2 YFSETQ. The CDR3 is 16 amino acids. The V and J ends lost 3 bases and 0 bases respectively, with 14 bases between them. CDR3: CASSSLGTSSTDTQYF. DNA of the CDR3: TGCGCCAGCAGCTCTCTCGGGACAAGTAGCACAGATACGCAGTATTTT.